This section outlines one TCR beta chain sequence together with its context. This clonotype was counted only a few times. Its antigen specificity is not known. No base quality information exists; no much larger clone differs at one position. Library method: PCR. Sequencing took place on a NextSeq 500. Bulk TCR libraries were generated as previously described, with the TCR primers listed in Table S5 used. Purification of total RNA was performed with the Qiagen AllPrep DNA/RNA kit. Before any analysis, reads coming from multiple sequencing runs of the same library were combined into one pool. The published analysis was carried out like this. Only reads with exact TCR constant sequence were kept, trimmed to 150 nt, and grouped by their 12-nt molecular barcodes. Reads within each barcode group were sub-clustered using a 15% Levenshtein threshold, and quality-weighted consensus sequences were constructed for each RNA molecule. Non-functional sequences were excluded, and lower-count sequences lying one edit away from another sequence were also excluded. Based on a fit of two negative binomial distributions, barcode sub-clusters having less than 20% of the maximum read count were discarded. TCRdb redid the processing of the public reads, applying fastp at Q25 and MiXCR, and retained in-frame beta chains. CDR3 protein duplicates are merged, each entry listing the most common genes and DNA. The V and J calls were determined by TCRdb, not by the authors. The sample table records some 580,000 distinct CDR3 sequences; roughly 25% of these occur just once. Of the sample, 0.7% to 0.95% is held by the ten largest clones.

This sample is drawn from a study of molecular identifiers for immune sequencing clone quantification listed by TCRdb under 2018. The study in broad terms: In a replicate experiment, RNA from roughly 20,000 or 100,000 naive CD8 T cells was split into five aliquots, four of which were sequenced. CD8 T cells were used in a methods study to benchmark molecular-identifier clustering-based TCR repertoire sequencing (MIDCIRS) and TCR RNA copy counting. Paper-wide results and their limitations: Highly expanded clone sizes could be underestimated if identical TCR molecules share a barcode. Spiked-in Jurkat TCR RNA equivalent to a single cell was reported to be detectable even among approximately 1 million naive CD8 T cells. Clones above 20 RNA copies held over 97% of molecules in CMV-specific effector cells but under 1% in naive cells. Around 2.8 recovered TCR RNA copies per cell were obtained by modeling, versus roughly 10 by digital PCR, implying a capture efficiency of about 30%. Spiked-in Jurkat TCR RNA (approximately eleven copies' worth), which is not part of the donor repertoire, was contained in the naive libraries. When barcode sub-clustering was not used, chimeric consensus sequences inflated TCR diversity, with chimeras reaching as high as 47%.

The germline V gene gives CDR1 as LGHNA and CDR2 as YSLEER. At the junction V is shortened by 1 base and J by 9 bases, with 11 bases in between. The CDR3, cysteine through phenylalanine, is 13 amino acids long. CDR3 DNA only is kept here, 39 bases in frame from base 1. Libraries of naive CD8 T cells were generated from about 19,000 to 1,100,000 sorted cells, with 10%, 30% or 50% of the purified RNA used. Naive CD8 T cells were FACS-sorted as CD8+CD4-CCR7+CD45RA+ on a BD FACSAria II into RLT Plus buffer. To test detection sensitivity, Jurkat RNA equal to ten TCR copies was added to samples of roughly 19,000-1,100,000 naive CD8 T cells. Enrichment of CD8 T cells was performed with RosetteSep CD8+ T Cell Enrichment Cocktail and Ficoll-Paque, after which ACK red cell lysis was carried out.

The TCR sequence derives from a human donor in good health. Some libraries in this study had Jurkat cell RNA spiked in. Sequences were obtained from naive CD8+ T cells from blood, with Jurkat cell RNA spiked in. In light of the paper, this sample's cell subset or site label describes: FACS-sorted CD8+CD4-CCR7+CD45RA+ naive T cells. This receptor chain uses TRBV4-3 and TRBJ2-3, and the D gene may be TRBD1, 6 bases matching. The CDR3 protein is CASSQAVTGTQYF. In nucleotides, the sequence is TGCGCCAGCAGCCAAGCAGTAACAGGGACGCAGTATTTT.